A selection of T cell receptor beta chains follows, all from one sample in a study of T cell responses to AZD1222 COVID-19 vaccine. The assay was immunoSEQ multiplex PCR, and TCRdb's table has in-frame clones only and misses some. The sample includes about 25,000 clones, roughly 87% of them seen just once. The specimen comprised peripheral blood, sampled 28 days after the second AZD1222 dose. The receptors were gathered from an adult who received the AZD1222 COVID-19 vaccine. CDR3s include the opening cysteine and the closing phenylalanine or tryptophan. The D gene is left open where the match is weak. Expanded clones get a size class; other rows say once, few or many, or leave the size out.

size	D	V	J	CDR3	DNA
-	-	TRBV6-5	TRBJ2-3	CASLKSGLKTDTQYF	TGTGCCAGCTTAAAAAGCGGATTAAAGACAGATACGCAGTATTTT
-	-	TRBV7-9	TRBJ1-6	CASSFERGESPLHF	TGTGCCAGCAGCTTCGAGAGGGGCGAGTCACCCCTCCACTTT
-	-	TRBV5-4	TRBJ1-6	CASSLDSYNSPLHF	TGTGCCAGCAGCTTGGATTCCTATAATTCACCCCTCCACTTT
few	TRBD1	TRBV6-4	TRBJ2-2	CASKQGTGDTGELFF	TGTGCCAGCAAGCAGGGGACAGGGGACACCGGGGAGCTGTTTTTT
-	TRBD2	TRBV7-2	TRBJ2-7	CASSLIAGVGSWYEQYF	TGTGCCAGCAGCTTAATAGCGGGAGTAGGAAGTTGGTACGAGCAGTACTTC
-	-	TRBV6-1	TRBJ2-7	CASSEFDYEQYF	TGTGCCAGCAGTGAATTTGACTACGAGCAGTACTTC
-	-	TRBV10-1	TRBJ2-1	CASSTDSYNEQFF	TGCGCCAGCAGTACGGACAGCTACAATGAGCAGTTCTTC
-	TRBD2	TRBV15	TRBJ2-1	CATSRVTGTSNEQFF	TGTGCCACCAGCAGAGTAACCGGGACTAGTAATGAGCAGTTCTTC
-	-	TRBV28	TRBJ2-7	CASSSNNRFPYEQYF	TGTGCCAGCAGTTCCAACAACAGGTTCCCCTACGAGCAGTACTTC
-	TRBD1	TRBV7-9	TRBJ2-7	CASSGTGGYEQYF	TGTGCCAGCAGTGGGACAGGGGGCTACGAGCAGTACTTC
-	-	TRBV29-1	TRBJ1-1	CSVADARNTEAFF	TGCAGCGTTGCTGACGCCAGGAACACTGAAGCTTTCTTT
-	-	TRBV11-2	TRBJ1-2	CASSLDPEPARGYTF	TGTGCCAGCAGCTTAGATCCCGAGCCCGCCCGTGGCTACACCTTC
-	-	TRBV5-1	TRBJ2-7	CASSLAGGYYEQYF	TGCGCCAGCAGCTTGGCCGGTGGCTACTACGAGCAGTACTTC
once	TRBD1	TRBV6-1	TRBJ2-7	CASSEGTAGGKGLYEQYF	TGTGCCAGCAGTGAAGGTACGGCAGGGGGAAAGGGCCTCTACGAGCAGTACTTC
-	-	TRBV5-4	TRBJ1-2	CASSLAIVNYGYTF	TGTGCCAGCAGCTTGGCCATAGTTAACTATGGCTACACCTTC
-	-	TRBV11-2	TRBJ1-1	CASSLSGYAFF	TGTGCCAGCAGCTTATCCGGGTACGCTTTCTTT
-	-	TRBV5-6	TRBJ2-7	CASSKGGQILIF	TGTGCCAGCAGCAAGGGGGGACAAATTTTAATTTTC
-	-	TRBV30	TRBJ1-6	CAWSRGKHSYNSPLHF	TGTGCCTGGAGTAGGGGGAAACACTCCTATAATTCACCCCTCCACTTT
-	-	TRBV9	TRBJ2-3	CASSQEGLPRDTQYF	TGTGCCAGCAGCCAAGAGGGGCTGCCGCGGGATACGCAGTATTTT
-	-	TRBV3-1/TRBV3-2	TRBJ1-2	CASIQRGRTRYGYTF	TGTGCCAGCATCCAAAGGGGACGGACCAGATACGGCTACACCTTC
once	TRBD2	TRBV7-2	TRBJ2-5	CASRASGGGGETQYF	TGTGCCAGCAGGGCTAGCGGAGGAGGCGGAGAGACCCAGTACTTC
-	-	TRBV6-5	TRBJ2-3	CASSYDSGLTDTQYF	TGTGCCAGCAGTTACGACTCGGGCCTCACAGATACGCAGTATTTT
-	TRBD2	TRBV18	TRBJ2-2	CASSPGTSGRASQDTGELFF	TGTGCCAGCTCACCCGGGACTAGCGGGAGGGCCAGTCAAGACACCGGGGAGCTGTTTTTT
-	-	TRBV28	TRBJ1-2	CASKGGYGYTF	TGTGCCAGCAAAGGGGGTTATGGCTACACCTTC
-	-	TRBV7-9	TRBJ2-1	CASSLMIGGDEQFF	TGTGCCAGCAGCTTAATGATCGGGGGCGATGAGCAGTTCTTC
-	-	TRBV19	TRBJ2-3	CASTGYTSTDTQYF	TGTGCCAGCACAGGTTATACTAGCACAGATACGCAGTATTTT
-	-	TRBV30	TRBJ1-1	CAWSVPWRGTEAFF	TGTGCCTGGAGTGTACCGTGGAGGGGCACTGAAGCTTTCTTT
-	-	TRBV3-1/TRBV3-2	TRBJ2-2	CASSQDLATYTGELFF	TGTGCCAGCAGCCAAGACCTAGCGACGTACACCGGGGAGCTGTTTTTT
-	-	TRBV24-1	TRBJ2-5	CATSDNRDQETQYF	TGTGCCACCAGTGATAACAGAGATCAAGAGACCCAGTACTTC
few	-	TRBV9	TRBJ2-5	CASSVAGVEETQYF	TGTGCCAGCAGCGTAGCAGGGGTAGAAGAGACCCAGTACTTC
-	-	TRBV5-4	TRBJ1-2	CASSLVEYGSGRNYGYTF	TGTGCCAGCAGCTTGGTGGAATATGGGTCGGGCCGAAACTATGGCTACACCTTC
-	-	TRBV10-3	TRBJ2-3	CAIRESTDTQYF	TGTGCCATCAGGGAAAGCACAGATACGCAGTATTTT
-	-	TRBV5-4	TRBJ2-1	CASSLAGNNEQFF	TGTGCCAGCAGCTTGGCCGGGAATAATGAGCAGTTCTTC
-	-	TRBV28	TRBJ2-1	CASRKSGAGNEQFF	TGTGCCAGCAGAAAGTCAGGGGCCGGCAATGAGCAGTTCTTC
-	-	TRBV19	TRBJ2-5	CASNGRPQETQYF	TGTGCCAGTAATGGACGGCCCCAAGAGACCCAGTACTTC
-	-	TRBV7-3	TRBJ2-3	CASSLGLGNTQYF	TGTGCCAGCAGCTTAGGCCTAGGGAATACGCAGTATTTT
-	-	TRBV18	TRBJ2-3	CASRTTDTQYF	TGTGCCAGCCGGACCACAGATACGCAGTATTTT